This TCR beta chain emerged from a study of spatial heterogeneity in lung cancer. V shed 3 bases, J shed 6 bases, and the junction held 6 bases outside the gene matches. From germline, CDR1 is SEHNR and CDR2 FQNEAQ (reference sequence). The CDR3 spans 15 residues. Study results and caveats: One measure, the expanded intratumoral alpha and beta TCR count, tracked tumor mutation counts.

Time point: sample taken at primary tumor resection. In this sample, this clonotype turned up many times. Its matching antigen is unknown. One entry per CDR3 protein, called by TCRdb with MiXCR from the 5' RACE reads. The table lists about 9,200 distinct CDR3 sequences, roughly 8.8% of them singletons. This clonotype originated in a male donor with early-stage non-small cell lung cancer. Sequenced here: lung tumor tissue, sampled at surgery. J is TRBJ2-3 and V is TRBV7-9; 10 positions match TRBD2. The CDR3 spells CASSFFQREGDTQYF. In nucleotides, the CDR3 is TGTGCCAGCAGCTTCTTCCAGCGGGAGGGTGATACGCAGTATTTT.